This entry lists 16 T cell receptor beta chains sequenced from one sample in a study of CD8 T cells in Susac syndrome. Random hexamers primed reverse transcription of about 0.45 to 1 ug RNA. TCRdb passed the immunoSEQ multiplex PCR reads through MiXCR, listing each CDR3 protein once. The sample comprises roughly 120,000 distinct CDR3 sequences, roughly 93% of which are singletons, and approximately 0.093% rests with the top ten. Source material: CD4+ T cells from PBMCs. The receptors shown here come from a human donor with multiple sclerosis.

This chain uses TRBV5-6 with TRBJ2-7, with D possibly being TRBD2 (6 bases). Trimming shortened V by 2 bases and J by 4 bases, and 16 bases separated the two germline ends. CDR1 and CDR2 (germline): SGHDT, YYEEEE. The CDR3 spans 15 residues. The CDR3 DNA sequence: TGTGCCAGCAGCTTACTCGGGACGGGAGTGTACGAGCAGTACTTC. It yields the protein CASSLLGTGVYEQYF.

This clonotype has a handful of counts. V and J are TRBV12-3 or TRBV12-4 and TRBJ1-1; D is perhaps TRBD1 (5 bases). CDR3 length equals 13 residues. V gave up 3 bases and J gave up 4 bases, with 9 bases separating them. The CDR3 protein is CASSLEGSTEAFF. In DNA form, the CDR3 reads TGTGCCAGCAGTTTGGAGGGGAGCACTGAAGCTTTCTTT.

The rearrangement uses TRBV4-2 and TRBJ2-2; tentatively, D is TRBD1 (6 bases). V lost 0 bases to trimming and J lost 3 bases, with 11 bases between them. CDR3 size: 16 residues. Germline CDR1 LGHNA, CDR2 YNFKEQ. The CDR3 DNA follows: TGTGCCAGCAGCCAAGATCCAGGGGAGCACACCGGGGAGCTGTTTTTT. Its protein is CASSQDPGEHTGELFF.

The genes are TRBV4-2 and TRBJ1-1, with a tentative D call TRBD1 (5 bases). The germline V gene encodes CDR1 LGHNA and CDR2 YNFKEQ. The V gene lost 1 base and the J gene lost 4 bases, with 16 bases spanning the gap. The CDR3 has 16 residues. Written as DNA, the CDR3 is TGTGCCAGCAGCCAAGGGGGGTTAAGGACGGTCACTGAAGCTTTCTTT. This codes for CASSQGGLRTVTEAFF.

V gene TRBV7-8 combines with J gene TRBJ2-6, with no clear D. Trimming shortened V by 1 base and J by 0 bases, and 10 bases separated the two germline ends. Germline-derived CDR1 and CDR2 are SGHVS and FQNEAQ. The CDR3 length is 17 residues. The CDR3 sequence is CASSLVRRSSGANVLTF. CDR3 in DNA: TGTGCCAGCAGCTTAGTTAGGCGGAGCTCTGGGGCCAACGTCCTGACTTTC. Full variable domain (outside the CDR3, taken from reference TRBV7-8 and TRBJ2-6): GAGVSQSPRYKVAKRGQDVALRCDPISGHVSLFWYQQALGQGPEFLTYFQNEAQLDKSGLPSDRFFAERPEGSVSTLKIQRTQQEDSAVYLCASSLVRRSSGANVLTFGAGSRLTVL.

The chain combines TRBV3-1 with TRBJ1-4; D is possibly TRBD1 (6 bases). Germline V gene data show CDR1 as LGHDT and CDR2 as YNNKEL (reference sequence). The CDR3 spans 15 residues. V was clipped by 0 bases and J by 7 bases, with 12 bases between them. CDR3 in DNA: TGTGCCAGCAGCCAAGAGGGGGGCGCGGGTGAAAAACTGTTTTTT. Translating gives CASSQEGGAGEKLFF.

The chain is built from TRBV6-4 and TRBJ2-1, with D possibly matching TRBD2 (5 bases). This CDR3 is built from 14 residues. Germline CDR1 is MRHNA and CDR2 is SNTAGT. V lost 4 bases and J 4 bases, leaving 11 bases between the germline ends. The CDR3 sequence: CASSASGMYNEQFF. CDR3 DNA sequence: TGTGCCAGCAGTGCGTCCGGGATGTACAATGAGCAGTTCTTC.

The chain links TRBV30 to TRBJ1-1; no definite D call. The germline gives CDR1 GTSNPN, CDR2 SVGIG (reference sequence). Deletions cut 0 bases from V and 6 bases from J, with 8 bases between. The CDR3 is 12 amino acids. The CDR3 sequence is CAWSVLRAEAFF. The CDR3 DNA is TGTGCCTGGAGTGTACTGAGGGCTGAAGCTTTCTTT.

Here the CDR3 DNA reads TGTGCCAGCACTGGAACGGGACAGCTATACGAGCAGTACTTC. Encoded protein: CASTGTGQLYEQYF. The chain recombines TRBV2 with TRBJ2-7; 7 bases align to TRBD1. Germline CDR1 SNHLY, CDR2 FYNNEI. CDR3 length equals 14 residues. Trimming took 7 bases from V and 4 from J; bases not matched to a gene: 10.

The chain carries TRBV12-3 or TRBV12-4 and TRBJ1-5; D remains ambiguous. Between the trimmed V and J ends, which lost 2 bases and 6 bases, there was a span of 5 bases. The CDR3 runs 12 residues. The CDR3 spells CASSLLAQPQHF. The CDR3 DNA is TGTGCCAGCAGTTTATTGGCTCAGCCCCAGCATTTT.

V and J are TRBV5-1 and TRBJ1-5; D possibly corresponds to TRBD1 (5 bases). V dropped 5 bases and J dropped 4 bases, with 16 bases sitting between them. Germline V gene lookup returns CDR1 SGHRS and CDR2 YFSETQ. The length of the CDR3 is 15 residues. Here the CDR3 DNA reads TGCGCCAGCAGTCCCGGGACGGTAGGGAATCAGCCCCAGCATTTT. Residues: CASSPGTVGNQPQHF. The full variable domain, in which reference TRBV5-1 and TRBJ1-5 provide the parts outside the CDR3, is KAGVTQTPRYLIKTRGQQVTLSCSPISGHRSVSWYQQTPGQGLQFLFEYFSETQRNKGNFPGRFSGRQFSNSRSEMNVSTLELGDSALYLCASSPGTVGNQPQHFGDGTRLSIL.

J is TRBJ1-2 and V is TRBV4-2; no definite D call. The CDR3 contains 16 residues. Germline V gene lookup returns CDR1 LGHNA and CDR2 YNFKEQ. Trimming left V 1 base short and J 8 bases short, with 20 bases between. The DNA for the CDR3 is TGTGCCAGCAGCCAAGGTCGGGAGGGCGCGGCGAGCGGCTACACCTTC. Translated: CASSQGREGAASGYTF.

This clonotype was recorded only once. This chain uses TRBV12-3 or TRBV12-4 with TRBJ1-3; a possible D gene is TRBD1 (5 bases). The CDR3 runs to 14 residues. V was shortened by 6 bases and J by 2 bases, with 11 bases between the two germline ends. The CDR3 nucleotides are TGTGCCAGCAGACAGGTTTCGGCTGGAAACACCATATATTTT. Translating it yields CASRQVSAGNTIYF.

The chain employs TRBV29-1 and TRBJ1-2; D gene unclear. Trimming left V 3 bases short and J 7 bases short, with 9 bases between. Looked up from germline, CDR1 is SQVTM and CDR2 is ANQGSEA. The CDR3 contains 11 residues. CDR3 DNA sequence: TGCAGCGTTGAGGGAGGGTCTGGCTACACCTTC. This encodes CSVEGGSGYTF.

This chain's CDR3 is CASSSGTSGVTDTQYF. CDR3 sequence (DNA): TGTGCCAGCAGCTCAGGAACTAGCGGGGTCACAGATACGCAGTATTTT. The chain recombines TRBV5-4 with TRBJ2-3; 10 bases match TRBD2. The CDR3 has 16 residues. Germline loops: CDR1 SGHNT, CDR2 YYREEE (reference sequence). Unmatched junction bases numbered 6, after V lost 3 bases and J lost 2 bases.

The genes are TRBV5-1 and TRBJ1-1; D unclear. V dropped 4 bases and J dropped 1 base, with 11 bases sitting between them. This CDR3 is 14 amino acids long. Germline-derived CDR1 and CDR2 are SGHRS and YFSETQ. The CDR3 coding sequence is TGCGCCAGCAGCGAACAAGGCCCGAACACTGAAGCTTTCTTT. Translation gives CASSEQGPNTEAFF.